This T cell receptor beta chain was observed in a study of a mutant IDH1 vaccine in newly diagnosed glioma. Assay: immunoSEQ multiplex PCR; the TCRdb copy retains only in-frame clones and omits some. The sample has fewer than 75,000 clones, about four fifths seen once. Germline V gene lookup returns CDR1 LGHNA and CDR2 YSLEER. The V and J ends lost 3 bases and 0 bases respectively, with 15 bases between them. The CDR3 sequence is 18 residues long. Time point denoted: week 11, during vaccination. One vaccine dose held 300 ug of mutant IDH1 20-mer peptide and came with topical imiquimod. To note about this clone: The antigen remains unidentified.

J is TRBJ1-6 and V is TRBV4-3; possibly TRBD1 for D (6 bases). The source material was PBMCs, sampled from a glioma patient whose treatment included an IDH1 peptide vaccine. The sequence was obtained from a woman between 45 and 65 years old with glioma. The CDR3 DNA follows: TGCGCCAGCAGCCACAATTCAGGGGTGAGCTCCTATAATTCACCCCTCCACTTT. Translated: CASSHNSGVSSYNSPLHF.